These T cell receptor beta chains were read from a single sample in a study of identical twins. TCRdb passed the 5' RACE reads through MiXCR, listing each CDR3 protein once. Altogether 500,000 to 700,000 distinct CDR3 sequences are present, less than 9% being singletons, with the ten largest covering about 1.5%. This sample was also put to use in a study of yellow fever vaccine responses in identical twins.

Material for sequencing was PBMCs. The source is a young woman in good health. CDR3s include the opening cysteine and the closing phenylalanine or tryptophan. The D gene is left open where the match is weak. Clone size is stated in some rows and not others, as once, few, many or a class when expanded.

>TRBV10-3|many|NA|TRBJ2-1
CAISESASAPNEQFF
TGTGCCATCAGTGAGTCGGCTAGCGCGCCCAATGAGCAGTTCTTC
>TRBV6-5|many|NA|TRBJ2-1
CASSYDGIYNEQFF
TGTGCCAGCAGTTACGACGGGATTTACAATGAGCAGTTCTTC
>TRBV3-1|NA|TRBD2|TRBJ2-1
CASSQPGLAIF
TGTGCCAGCAGCCAACCGGGACTAGCAATCTTC
>TRBV5-1|few|NA|TRBJ2-7
CASSFGGTFDEQYF
TGCGCCAGCAGCTTTGGGGGTACGTTCGACGAGCAGTACTTC
>TRBV24-1|few|NA|TRBJ2-1
CATSDPRVPLEEQFF
TGTGCCACCAGTGATCCCAGGGTCCCACTTGAGGAGCAGTTCTTC
>TRBV6-4|many|TRBD2|TRBJ2-3
CASSDSSSGGADTQYF
TGTGCCAGCAGTGACTCGTCAAGCGGGGGGGCAGATACGCAGTATTTT
>TRBV5-1|many|NA|TRBJ1-1
CASSWSGSNTEAFF
TGCGCCAGCAGCTGGTCAGGCTCGAACACTGAAGCTTTCTTT
>TRBV5-1|NA|TRBD1|TRBJ1-4
CASSLEGTGSREKLFF
TGCGCCAGCAGCTTGGAGGGGACAGGGTCCCGTGAAAAACTGTTTTTT
>TRBV27|few|NA|TRBJ2-2
CASSFSPHTGELFF
TGTGCCAGCAGTTTTTCCCCTCATACCGGGGAGCTGTTTTTT
>TRBV20-1|NA|NA|TRBJ2-5
CSAGIKRTQYF
TGCAGTGCAGGGATTAAGAGAACCCAGTACTTC
>TRBV7-9|few|TRBD1|TRBJ2-3
CASSSPVGTGVSDTQYF
TGTGCCAGCAGCTCACCAGTCGGGACAGGGGTGTCAGATACGCAGTATTTT
>TRBV20-1|NA|NA|TRBJ1-1
CSASQGTTTEAFF
TGCAGTGCTAGTCAGGGTACTACCACTGAAGCTTTCTTT
>TRBV24-1|few|NA|TRBJ2-5
CATSDPTFGVGVETQYF
TGTGCCACCAGTGACCCTACCTTCGGGGTGGGGGTGGAGACCCAGTACTTC
>TRBV2|NA|TRBD2|TRBJ2-3
CASSEVFKTSGVTDTQYF
TGTGCCAGCAGTGAGGTGTTTAAGACTAGCGGGGTGACAGATACGCAGTATTTT
>TRBV29-1|NA|NA|TRBJ2-3
CSVDGGASSTDTQYF
TGCAGCGTTGACGGCGGGGCCTCTAGCACAGATACGCAGTATTTT
>TRBV12-3/TRBV12-4|many|NA|TRBJ2-5
CASTPRKRGGETQYF
TGTGCCAGCACCCCGAGGAAAAGGGGGGGAGAGACCCAGTACTTC
>TRBV20-1|few|TRBD2|TRBJ2-4
CSASSPGGAKNIQYF
TGCAGTGCTAGTTCTCCGGGAGGGGCCAAAAACATTCAGTACTTC
>TRBV15|many|NA|TRBJ2-5
CATSREAGTKLETQYF
TGTGCCACCAGCAGAGAGGCAGGGACGAAGTTGGAGACCCAGTACTTC
>TRBV5-4|NA|NA|TRBJ2-5
CASSLYQGQETQYF
TGTGCCAGCAGCTTGTATCAGGGCCAAGAGACCCAGTACTTC
>TRBV7-9|NA|NA|TRBJ2-5
CASSLVPGTEETQYF
TGTGCCAGCAGCTTAGTCCCCGGGACCGAAGAGACCCAGTACTTC
>TRBV9|NA|NA|TRBJ1-3
CASSVAQASGNTIYF
TGTGCCAGCAGCGTAGCTCAGGCCTCTGGAAACACCATATATTTT